The 16 T cell receptor beta chains reported below all come from one sample, sequenced in a study of Ad26.COV2.S vaccination and SARS-CoV-2 variants. The treatment was: 15 to 20 received Ad26.COV2.S at low or high dose, single or two shots; about 5 received placebo; per-sample allocation not given. Sampling was performed 63 days after the first vaccine or placebo injection. The repertoire was sequenced with immunoSEQ multiplex PCR; TCRdb's copy has only in-frame clones and lacks some. The table shows about 410,000 clones, with over 75% occurring only once. Specimen: peripheral blood, collected in a trial of Ad26.COV2.S vaccine versus placebo. The receptors here all came from a person between 18 and 65 years old who received the Ad26.COV2.S COVID-19 vaccine or a placebo.

The V gene is TRBV5-1, the J gene TRBJ2-2, with 8 nucleotides matching TRBD2. The CDR3 covers 16 residues. Germline loops: CDR1 SGHRS, CDR2 YFSETQ. Trimming removed 5 bases from V and 4 bases from J; junction bases left unmatched: 10. CDR3 nucleotide sequence: TGCGCCAGCAGTTCGGGGGGGACCCGAGGCACCGGGGAGCTGTTTTTT. Encoded protein: CASSSGGTRGTGELFF.

This clone has a single count. The genes are TRBV18 and TRBJ1-3, with a tentative D call TRBD1 (5 bases). This CDR3 region has 16 residues. Between the trimmed V and J ends, which lost 6 bases and 0 bases, there was a span of 15 bases. Germline V gene data show CDR1 as KGHSH and CDR2 as LQKENI. The CDR3, as DNA: TGTGCCAGCTCCCCAGGTCGGGGGACCTCTGGAAACACCATATATTTT. It translates to CASSPGRGTSGNTIYF.

The chain links TRBV28 to TRBJ1-2, with D unresolved. The V gene's germline CDR1 is MDHEN and CDR2 SYDVKM. The CDR3 spans 14 residues. Trimming left V 4 bases short and J 5 bases short, with 14 bases between. The CDR3 DNA reads as TGTGCCAGCAGTTCCCCAGGCCGGGCATATGGCTACACCTTC. It is translated as CASSSPGRAYGYTF.

The chain combines TRBV6-2 or TRBV6-3 with TRBJ1-1, with D hard to call. CDR1 MNHEY and CDR2 SVGEGT come from the germline V gene. Trimming removed 5 bases at V and 2 bases at J, with 9 bases between. The length of the CDR3 is 13 residues. The CDR3 region is CASSKPANTEAFF. The DNA for the CDR3 is TGTGCCAGCAGTAAACCAGCAAACACTGAAGCTTTCTTT.

V is TRBV5-6 and J is TRBJ1-5; the match to TRBD1 covers 8 bases. J was trimmed by 4 bases and V by 3 bases; bases with no gene match: 6. The CDR3 has 15 amino acids. Germline CDR1 and CDR2: SGHDT and YYEEEE. The CDR3 nucleotides are TGTGCCAGCAGCTGGACCAGGGACAGGAATCAGCCCCAGCATTTT. The encoded protein is CASSWTRDRNQPQHF. Together with reference TRBV5-6 and TRBJ1-5, the CDR3 gives the full variable domain: DAGVTQSPTHLIKTRGQQVTLRCSPKSGHDTVSWYQQALGQGPQFIFQYYEEEERQRGNFPDRFSGHQFPNYSSELNVNALLLGDSALYLCASSWTRDRNQPQHFGDGTRLSIL.

The V call is TRBV27, the J call TRBJ1-2; D is unresolved. V shed 0 bases and J shed 4 bases, with 6 bases lying between them. CDR3 length equals 13 residues. The germline V gene has CDR1 MNHEY and CDR2 SMNVEV (reference sequence). Written as DNA, the CDR3 is TGTGCCAGCAGTTTATCTTCGACCTATGGCTACACCTTC. Encoded protein: CASSLSSTYGYTF.

The V call is TRBV7-3, the J call TRBJ1-5, with no clear D. V was cut by 2 bases and J by 7 bases, with 12 bases left in between. Germline V gene data show CDR1 as SGHTA and CDR2 as FQGTGA. The CDR3 totals 14 residues. Written as DNA, the CDR3 is TGTGCCAGCAGCTTAGGACGGCTAGCCCAGCCCCAGCATTTT. Translated: CASSLGRLAQPQHF. The full variable domain, its missing parts supplied by reference TRBV7-3 and TRBJ1-5, is GAGVSQTPSNKVTEKGKYVELRCDPISGHTALYWYRQSLGQGPEFLIYFQGTGAADDSGLPNDRFFAVRPEGSVSTLKIQRTERGDSAVYLCASSLGRLAQPQHFGDGTRLSIL.

The chain couples TRBV19 to TRBJ2-1; 9 bases map to TRBD2. The CDR3 is made up of 16 amino acids. Trimming removed 6 bases from V and 6 bases from J; junction bases left unmatched: 12. Germline CDR1 is LNHDA and CDR2 is SQIVND (reference sequence). CDR3 coding DNA: TGTGCCAGTAGGTCTCCGGCGGGAGGGGTGCTCAATGAGCAGTTCTTC. Protein: CASRSPAGGVLNEQFF.

V and J are TRBV3-1 (or the pseudogene TRBV3-2) and TRBJ2-2, with TRBD1 matching over 10 bases. The CDR3 has 17 residues. The J segment lost 4 bases and the V segment lost 3 bases, leaving 8 bases of the junction unmatched. The germline V gene has CDR1 LGHDT and CDR2 YNNKEL (reference sequence). CDR3 DNA: TGTGCCAGCAGCCATCCGGGACAGGGGATGTTCACCGGGGAGCTGTTTTTT. Protein product: CASSHPGQGMFTGELFF.

This chain's CDR3 is CASSPRAGGGTGELFF. The CDR3 nucleotides read TGTGCCAGCAGCCCCCGGGCAGGGGGAGGGACCGGGGAGCTGTTTTTT. The rearrangement uses TRBV5-4 and TRBJ2-2, with D possibly being TRBD1 or TRBD2 (7 bases each). The germline V and J ends were trimmed by 4 bases and 5 bases, with 18 bases remaining between them. The germline V gene has CDR1 SGHNT and CDR2 YYREEE (reference sequence). This CDR3 is 16 amino acids long.

The chain has TRBV7-9 and TRBJ2-1; the D gene is possibly TRBD2 (6 bases). This CDR3 is 14 amino acids long. The V and J ends lost 4 bases and 5 bases respectively, with 12 bases between them. Germline V gives CDR1 SEHNR, CDR2 FQNEAQ (reference sequence). CDR3 loop: CASSSQEGDNEQFF. In nucleotides, the CDR3 is TGTGCCAGCAGCTCCCAGGAGGGAGACAATGAGCAGTTCTTC.

V gene TRBV5-6 combines with J gene TRBJ2-7; 7 nucleotides align to TRBD2. This CDR3 is 15 amino acids long. CDR1 is SGHDT, CDR2 YYEEEE, per germline. The ends lost 4 bases at V and 4 bases at J; junction bases unmatched: 11. CDR3 region: CASSRPAGETYEQYF. The CDR3 coding sequence is TGTGCCAGCAGCCGCCCGGCGGGGGAGACGTACGAGCAGTACTTC.

The V and J genes are TRBV6-2 or TRBV6-3 and TRBJ2-1; possibly TRBD2 for D (7 bases). There are 17 residues in the CDR3. Germline values: CDR1 MNHEY, CDR2 SVGEGT. Trimming removed 5 bases from V and 8 bases from J, with 25 bases in between. DNA for the CDR3: TGTGCCAGCAGTCCGAGGGGGGGCTCTCCGTTTTTCTATGAGCAGTTCTTC. It is translated as CASSPRGGSPFFYEQFF.

CDR3 residues: CASSVGTGGIQYF. CDR3 sequence (DNA): TGTGCCAGCAGCGTCGGGACAGGGGGCATTCAGTACTTC. The V and J genes are TRBV9 and TRBJ2-4; 11 positions agree with TRBD1. Germline CDR1 is SGDLS and CDR2 is YYNGEE. The CDR3 totals 13 residues. Trimming at V came to 2 bases and at J to 9 bases, leaving 1 base not matched to a gene.

This clone was recorded once. V and J are TRBV2 and TRBJ1-2; D possibly corresponds to TRBD1 (6 bases). The germline CDR1 and CDR2 sequences are SNHLY and FYNNEI. V was pared by 5 bases and J by 2 bases, with 12 bases between. This CDR3 region has 14 residues. The CDR3 region has the DNA TGTGCCAGCAGTCGGGACAACCTAAACTATGGCTACACCTTC. The encoded protein is CASSRDNLNYGYTF.

The chain couples TRBV19 to TRBJ2-7; 11 bases align to TRBD2. The CDR3 runs to 15 residues. Germline-derived CDR1 and CDR2 are LNHDA and SQIVND (reference sequence). V lost 1 base, J lost 7 bases, and 6 bases stayed unmatched. The chain's CDR3 is CASSIGTSGSGEQYF. CDR3 bases: TGTGCCAGTAGTATAGGAACTAGCGGGAGCGGGGAGCAGTACTTC.